This T cell receptor beta chain was documented in a study of blood T cell repertoires in COVID-19. As for the study in general: Collection of acute and convalescent COVID-19 samples took place in the United States, Italy and Spain. T cells, B-cell-depleted T cells, or PBMCs supplied cDNA or gDNA.

As handled by the study authors: Amplification from reference gene primers served as the basis for estimated nucleated cell counts. Assay used: immunoSEQ multiplex PCR; TCRdb lists only in-frame clones, some missing. The DNA gave D and trimming, while V, J and clone size come from that table. Of around 270,000 clones in the sample, 84% are singletons; the top ten hold under 5.5%. The CDR3 contains 15 residues. V dropped 3 bases and J dropped 3; count of bases not matched to a gene: 5. Germline V gene lookup returns CDR1 LNHDA and CDR2 SQIVND (reference sequence). This clonotype was sampled from a man aged 55-75 years with acute or convalescent COVID-19. The chain links TRBV19 to TRBJ2-3, with 8 bases aligning to TRBD2. Sequencing input: peripheral blood. The CDR3 sequence: CASSIWAGGTDTQYF. The CDR3 nucleotides are TGTGCCAGTAGTATTTGGGCGGGGGGTACAGATACGCAGTATTTT.